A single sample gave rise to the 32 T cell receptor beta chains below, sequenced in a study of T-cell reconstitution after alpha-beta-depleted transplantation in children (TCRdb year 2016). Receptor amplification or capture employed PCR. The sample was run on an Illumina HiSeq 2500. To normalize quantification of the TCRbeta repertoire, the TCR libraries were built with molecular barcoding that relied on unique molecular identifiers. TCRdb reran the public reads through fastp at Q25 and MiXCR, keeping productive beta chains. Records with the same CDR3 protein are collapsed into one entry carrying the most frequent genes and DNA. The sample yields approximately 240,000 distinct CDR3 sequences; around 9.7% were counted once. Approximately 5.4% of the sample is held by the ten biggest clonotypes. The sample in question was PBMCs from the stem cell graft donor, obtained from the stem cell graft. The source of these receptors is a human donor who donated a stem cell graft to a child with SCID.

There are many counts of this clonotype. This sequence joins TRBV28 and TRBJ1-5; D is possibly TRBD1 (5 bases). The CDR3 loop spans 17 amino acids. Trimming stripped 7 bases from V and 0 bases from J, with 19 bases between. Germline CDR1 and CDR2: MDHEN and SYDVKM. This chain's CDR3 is CASTPQGPPLSNQPQHF. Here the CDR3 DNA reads TGTGCCAGCACCCCTCAGGGCCCTCCTCTTAGCAATCAGCCCCAGCATTTT.

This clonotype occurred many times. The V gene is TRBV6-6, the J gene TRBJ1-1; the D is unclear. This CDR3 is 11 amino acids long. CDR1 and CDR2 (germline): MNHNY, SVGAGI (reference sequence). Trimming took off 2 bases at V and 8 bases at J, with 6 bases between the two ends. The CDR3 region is CASSYTGEAFF. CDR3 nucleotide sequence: TGTGCCAGCAGTTACACCGGAGAAGCTTTCTTT.

In DNA form, the CDR3 reads TGTGCCAGCAGTAAGACCCTAAGCAATCAGCCCCAGCATTTT. It is translated as CASSKTLSNQPQHF. The V call is TRBV2, the J call TRBJ1-5; D is uncertain. V was shortened by 5 bases and J by 1 base, with 9 bases between the two germline ends. The CDR3 totals 14 residues. Germline assignment: CDR1 SNHLY and CDR2 FYNNEI.

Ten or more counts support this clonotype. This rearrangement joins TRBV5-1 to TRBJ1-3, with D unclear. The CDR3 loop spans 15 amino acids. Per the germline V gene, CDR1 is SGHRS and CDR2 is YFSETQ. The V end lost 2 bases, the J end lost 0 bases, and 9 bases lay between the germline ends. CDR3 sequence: CASSFSARSGNTIYF. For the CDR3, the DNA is TGCGCCAGCAGCTTTTCGGCCCGCTCTGGAAACACCATATATTTT.

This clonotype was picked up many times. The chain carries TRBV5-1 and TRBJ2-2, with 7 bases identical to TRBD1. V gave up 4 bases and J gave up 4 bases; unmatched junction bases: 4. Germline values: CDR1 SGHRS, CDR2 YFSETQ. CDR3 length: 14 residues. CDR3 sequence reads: CASSAGQVTGELFF. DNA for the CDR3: TGCGCCAGCAGCGCCGGACAGGTCACCGGGGAGCTGTTTTTT.

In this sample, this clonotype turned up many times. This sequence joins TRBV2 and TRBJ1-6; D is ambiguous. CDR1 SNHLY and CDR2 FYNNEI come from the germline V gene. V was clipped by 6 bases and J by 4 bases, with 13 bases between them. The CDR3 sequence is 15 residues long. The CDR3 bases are TGTGCCAGCAGGCACAACGCGGGTTATAATTCACCCCTCCACTTT. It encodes CASRHNAGYNSPLHF.

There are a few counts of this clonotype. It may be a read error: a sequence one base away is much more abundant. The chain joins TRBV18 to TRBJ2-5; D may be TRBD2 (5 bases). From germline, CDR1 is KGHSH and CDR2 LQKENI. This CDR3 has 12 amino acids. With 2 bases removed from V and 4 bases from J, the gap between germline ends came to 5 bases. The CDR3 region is CASSPEGETQYF. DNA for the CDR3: TGTGCCAGCTCACCAGAGGGAGAGACCCAGTACTTC.

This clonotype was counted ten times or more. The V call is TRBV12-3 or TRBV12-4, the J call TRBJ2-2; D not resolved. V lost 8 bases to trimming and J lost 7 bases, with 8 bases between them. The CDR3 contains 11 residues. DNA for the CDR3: TGTGCCAGCGAGGAAGTCGGGGAGCTGTTTTTT. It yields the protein CASEEVGELFF.

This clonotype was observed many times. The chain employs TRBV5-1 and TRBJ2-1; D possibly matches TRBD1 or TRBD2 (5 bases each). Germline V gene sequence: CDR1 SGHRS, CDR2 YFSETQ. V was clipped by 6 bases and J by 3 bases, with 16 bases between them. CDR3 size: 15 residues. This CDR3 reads CASTVTGAVYNEQFF. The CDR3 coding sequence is TGCGCCAGCACCGTAACCGGGGCCGTCTACAATGAGCAGTTCTTC. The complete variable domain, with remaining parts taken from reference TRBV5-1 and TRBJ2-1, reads KAGVTQTPRYLIKTRGQQVTLSCSPISGHRSVSWYQQTPGQGLQFLFEYFSETQRNKGNFPGRFSGRQFSNSRSEMNVSTLELGDSALYLCASTVTGAVYNEQFFGPGTRLTVL.

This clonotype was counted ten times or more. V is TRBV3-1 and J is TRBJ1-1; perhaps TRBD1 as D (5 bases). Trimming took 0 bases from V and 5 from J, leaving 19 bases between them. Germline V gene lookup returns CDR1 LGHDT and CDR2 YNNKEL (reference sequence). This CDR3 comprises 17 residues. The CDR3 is CASSQDFGDLPGTEAFF. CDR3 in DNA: TGTGCCAGCAGCCAAGATTTCGGGGACTTACCCGGGACTGAAGCTTTCTTT.

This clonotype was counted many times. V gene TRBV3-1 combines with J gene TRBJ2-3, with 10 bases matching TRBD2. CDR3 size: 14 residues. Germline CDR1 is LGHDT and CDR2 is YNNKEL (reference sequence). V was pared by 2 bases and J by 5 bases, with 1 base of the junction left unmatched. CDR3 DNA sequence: TGTGCCAGCAGCCAAAGCGGGGGGGGAGATACGCAGTATTTT. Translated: CASSQSGGGDTQYF.

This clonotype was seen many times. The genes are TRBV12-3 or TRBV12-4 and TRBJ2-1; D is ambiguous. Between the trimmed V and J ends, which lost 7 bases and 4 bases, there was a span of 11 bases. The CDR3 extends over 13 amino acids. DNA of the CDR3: TGTGCCAGCAAGGTCATCCGGTACAATGAGCAGTTCTTC. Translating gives CASKVIRYNEQFF.

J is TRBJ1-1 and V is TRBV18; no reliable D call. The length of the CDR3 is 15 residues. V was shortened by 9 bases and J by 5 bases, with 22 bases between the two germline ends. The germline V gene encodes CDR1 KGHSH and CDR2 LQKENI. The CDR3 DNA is TGTGCCAGTTATCCCTTGGACCTAGCGGGAACTGAAGCTTTCTTT. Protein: CASYPLDLAGTEAFF.

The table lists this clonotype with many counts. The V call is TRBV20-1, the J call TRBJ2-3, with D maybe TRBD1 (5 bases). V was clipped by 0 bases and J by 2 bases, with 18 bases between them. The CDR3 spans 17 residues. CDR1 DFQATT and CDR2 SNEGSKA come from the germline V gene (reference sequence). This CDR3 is CSARDQWGRVNTDTQYF. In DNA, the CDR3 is TGCAGTGCTAGAGATCAGTGGGGCAGAGTCAACACAGATACGCAGTATTTT.

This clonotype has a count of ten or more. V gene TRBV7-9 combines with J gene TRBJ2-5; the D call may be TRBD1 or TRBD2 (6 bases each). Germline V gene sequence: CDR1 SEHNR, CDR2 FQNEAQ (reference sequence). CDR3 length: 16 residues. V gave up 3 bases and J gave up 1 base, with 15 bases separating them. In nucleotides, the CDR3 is TGTGCCAGCAGCTTTGACGGAGGGGGGTTCCAAGAGACCCAGTACTTC. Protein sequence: CASSFDGGGFQETQYF.

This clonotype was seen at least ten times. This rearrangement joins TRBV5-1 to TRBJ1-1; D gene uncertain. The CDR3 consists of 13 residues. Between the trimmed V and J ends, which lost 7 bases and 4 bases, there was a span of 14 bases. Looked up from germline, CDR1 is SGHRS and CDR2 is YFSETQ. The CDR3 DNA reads TGCGCCAGCGCTCTAGGGCCTTCCACTGAAGCTTTCTTT. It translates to CASALGPSTEAFF.

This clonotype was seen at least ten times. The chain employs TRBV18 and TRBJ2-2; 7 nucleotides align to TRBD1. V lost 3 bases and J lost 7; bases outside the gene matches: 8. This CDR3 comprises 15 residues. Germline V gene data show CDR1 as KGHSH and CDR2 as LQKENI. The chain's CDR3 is CASSPGRQGLGELFF. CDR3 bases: TGTGCCAGCTCACCTGGACGACAGGGCCTCGGGGAGCTGTTTTTT.

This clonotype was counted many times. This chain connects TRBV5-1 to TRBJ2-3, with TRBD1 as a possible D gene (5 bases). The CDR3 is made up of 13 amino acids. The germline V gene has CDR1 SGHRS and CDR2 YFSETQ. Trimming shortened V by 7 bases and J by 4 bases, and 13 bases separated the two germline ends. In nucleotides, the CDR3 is TGCGCCAGCTTGGCCCAGGGATCAGATACGCAGTATTTT. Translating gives CASLAQGSDTQYF.

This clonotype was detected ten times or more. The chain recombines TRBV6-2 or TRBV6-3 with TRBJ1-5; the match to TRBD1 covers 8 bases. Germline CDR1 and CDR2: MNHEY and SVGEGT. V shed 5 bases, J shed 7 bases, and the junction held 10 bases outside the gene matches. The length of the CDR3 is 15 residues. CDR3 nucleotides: TGTGCCAGCAGTAAGGCAGGGGGCTCGGAGCAGCCCCAGCATTTT. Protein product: CASSKAGGSEQPQHF.

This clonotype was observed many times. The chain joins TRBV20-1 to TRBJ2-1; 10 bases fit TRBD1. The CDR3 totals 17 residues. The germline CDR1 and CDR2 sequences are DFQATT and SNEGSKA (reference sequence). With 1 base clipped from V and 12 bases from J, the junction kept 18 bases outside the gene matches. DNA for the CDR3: TGCAGTGCTAGAGTTGGGCCGGGGACAGGGGTCACCTTAGGGCAGTTCTTC. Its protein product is CSARVGPGTGVTLGQFF.

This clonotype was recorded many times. CDR3 in amino acids: CASSLGDSNEQYF. In nucleotides, the CDR3 is TGTGCCAGCAGTTTGGGGGACAGCAACGAGCAGTACTTC. J is TRBJ2-7 and V is TRBV28; 7 bases match TRBD1. CDR1 is MDHEN, CDR2 SYDVKM, per germline. After removal of 3 bases from V and 5 bases from J, the junction contained 4 bases not matched to a gene. This CDR3 region has 13 residues.

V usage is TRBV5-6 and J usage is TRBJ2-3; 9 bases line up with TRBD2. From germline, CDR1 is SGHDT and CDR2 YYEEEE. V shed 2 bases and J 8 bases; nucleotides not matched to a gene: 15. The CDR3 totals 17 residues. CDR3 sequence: CASSFPVAGGDFGTQYF. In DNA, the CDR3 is TGTGCCAGCAGCTTTCCTGTCGCGGGGGGGGATTTTGGTACGCAGTATTTT.

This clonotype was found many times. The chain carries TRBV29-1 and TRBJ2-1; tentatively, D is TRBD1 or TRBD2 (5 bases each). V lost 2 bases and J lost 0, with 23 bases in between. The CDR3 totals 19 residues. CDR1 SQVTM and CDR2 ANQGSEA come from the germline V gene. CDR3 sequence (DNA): TGCAGCGTTGAAAGAGGTGGGGACGGACGTCGAGGCTCCTACAATGAGCAGTTCTTC. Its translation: CSVERGGDGRRGSYNEQFF.

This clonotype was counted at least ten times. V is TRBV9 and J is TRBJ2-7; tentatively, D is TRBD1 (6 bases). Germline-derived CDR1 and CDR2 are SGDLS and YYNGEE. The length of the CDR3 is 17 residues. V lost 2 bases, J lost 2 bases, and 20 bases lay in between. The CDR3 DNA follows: TGTGCCAGCAGCGTCGGGGCAGGGACAACCCCACCCTACGAGCAGTACTTC. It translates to CASSVGAGTTPPYEQYF.

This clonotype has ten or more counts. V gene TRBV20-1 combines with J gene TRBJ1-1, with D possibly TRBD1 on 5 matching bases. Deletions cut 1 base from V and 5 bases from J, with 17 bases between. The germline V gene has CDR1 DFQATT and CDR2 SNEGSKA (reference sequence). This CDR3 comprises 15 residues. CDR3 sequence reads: CSARVGIRGGTEAFF. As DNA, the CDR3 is TGCAGTGCTAGAGTAGGGATTCGGGGGGGAACTGAAGCTTTCTTT.

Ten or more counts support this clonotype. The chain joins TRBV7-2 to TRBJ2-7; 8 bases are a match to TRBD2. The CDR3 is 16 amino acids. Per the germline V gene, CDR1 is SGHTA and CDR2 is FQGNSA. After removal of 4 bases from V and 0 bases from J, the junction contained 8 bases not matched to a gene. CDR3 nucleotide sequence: TGTGCCAGCAGCTCCAGAGCGGGGGACTTCTCCTACGAGCAGTACTTC. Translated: CASSSRAGDFSYEQYF.

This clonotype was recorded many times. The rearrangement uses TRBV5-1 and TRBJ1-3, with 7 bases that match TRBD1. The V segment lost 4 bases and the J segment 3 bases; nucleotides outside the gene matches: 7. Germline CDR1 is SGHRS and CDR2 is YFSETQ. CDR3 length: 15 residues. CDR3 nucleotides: TGCGCCAGCAGCAGGGACAGTGCGAGTGGAAACACCATATATTTT. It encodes CASSRDSASGNTIYF.

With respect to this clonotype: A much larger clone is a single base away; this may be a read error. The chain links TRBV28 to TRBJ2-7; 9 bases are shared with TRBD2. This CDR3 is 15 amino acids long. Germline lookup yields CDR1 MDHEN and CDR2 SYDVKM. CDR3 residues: CASRGQGTSSYEQSF. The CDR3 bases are TGTGCCAGCAGGGGGCAAGGGACTAGCTCCTACGAGCAGTCCTTC.

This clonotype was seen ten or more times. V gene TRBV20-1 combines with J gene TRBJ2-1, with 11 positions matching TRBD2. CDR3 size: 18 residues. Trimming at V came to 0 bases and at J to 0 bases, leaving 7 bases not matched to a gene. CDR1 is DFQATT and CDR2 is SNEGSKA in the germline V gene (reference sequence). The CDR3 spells CSARDLAGGRNSYNEQFF. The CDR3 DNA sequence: TGCAGTGCTAGAGATTTAGCGGGGGGGCGAAACTCCTACAATGAGCAGTTCTTC.

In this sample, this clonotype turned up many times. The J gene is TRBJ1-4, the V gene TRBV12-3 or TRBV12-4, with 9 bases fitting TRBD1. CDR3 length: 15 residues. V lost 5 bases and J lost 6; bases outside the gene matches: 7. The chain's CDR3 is CASSNPGQGDEKLFF. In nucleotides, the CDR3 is TGTGCCAGCAGTAACCCGGGACAGGGTGATGAAAAACTGTTTTTT.

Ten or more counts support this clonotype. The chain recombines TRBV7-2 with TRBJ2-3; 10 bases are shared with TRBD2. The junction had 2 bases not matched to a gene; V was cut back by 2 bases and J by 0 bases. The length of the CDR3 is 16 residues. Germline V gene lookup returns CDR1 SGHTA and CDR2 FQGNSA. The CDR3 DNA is TGTGCCAGCAGCTTATTTAGCGGGGGGAGCACAGATACGCAGTATTTT. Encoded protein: CASSLFSGGSTDTQYF.

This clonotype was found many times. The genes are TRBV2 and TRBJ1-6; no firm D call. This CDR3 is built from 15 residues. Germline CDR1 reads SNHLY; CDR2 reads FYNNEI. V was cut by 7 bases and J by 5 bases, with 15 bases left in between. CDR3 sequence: CASKLGGGNNSPLHF. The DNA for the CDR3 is TGTGCCAGCAAGTTGGGAGGAGGAAATAATTCACCCCTCCACTTT.